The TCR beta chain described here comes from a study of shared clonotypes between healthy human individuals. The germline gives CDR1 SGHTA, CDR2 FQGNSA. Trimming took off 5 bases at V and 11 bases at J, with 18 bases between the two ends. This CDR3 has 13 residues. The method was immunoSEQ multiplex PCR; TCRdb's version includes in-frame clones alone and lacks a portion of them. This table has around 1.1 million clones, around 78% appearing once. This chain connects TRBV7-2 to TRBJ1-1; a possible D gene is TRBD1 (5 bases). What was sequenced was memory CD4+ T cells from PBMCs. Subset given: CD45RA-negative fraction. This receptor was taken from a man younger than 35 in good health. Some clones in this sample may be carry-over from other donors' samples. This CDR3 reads CASSTGGGLVAFF. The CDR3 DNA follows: TGTGCCAGCAGCACCGGGGGGGGGTTGGTGGCTTTCTTT.